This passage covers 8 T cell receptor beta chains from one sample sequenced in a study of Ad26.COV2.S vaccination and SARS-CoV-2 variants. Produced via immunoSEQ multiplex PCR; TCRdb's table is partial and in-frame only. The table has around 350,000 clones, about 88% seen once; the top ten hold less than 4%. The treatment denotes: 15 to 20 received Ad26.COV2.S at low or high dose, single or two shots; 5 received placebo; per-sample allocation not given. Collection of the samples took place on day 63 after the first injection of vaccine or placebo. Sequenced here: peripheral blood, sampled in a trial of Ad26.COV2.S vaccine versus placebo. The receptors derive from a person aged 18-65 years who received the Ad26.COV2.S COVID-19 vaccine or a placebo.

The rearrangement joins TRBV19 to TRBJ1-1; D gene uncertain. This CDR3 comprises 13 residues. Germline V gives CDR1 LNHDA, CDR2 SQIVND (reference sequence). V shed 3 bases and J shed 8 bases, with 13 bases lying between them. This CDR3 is CASSILSGSEAFF. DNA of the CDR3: TGTGCCAGTAGTATCCTCAGTGGGTCAGAAGCTTTCTTT.

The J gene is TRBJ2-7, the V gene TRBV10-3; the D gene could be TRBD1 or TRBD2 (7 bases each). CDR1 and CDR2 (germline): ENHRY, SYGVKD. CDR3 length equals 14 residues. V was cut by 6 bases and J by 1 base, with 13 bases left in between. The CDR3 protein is CAIRSGTASYEQYF. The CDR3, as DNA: TGTGCCATCAGGAGCGGGACAGCTTCCTACGAGCAGTACTTC.

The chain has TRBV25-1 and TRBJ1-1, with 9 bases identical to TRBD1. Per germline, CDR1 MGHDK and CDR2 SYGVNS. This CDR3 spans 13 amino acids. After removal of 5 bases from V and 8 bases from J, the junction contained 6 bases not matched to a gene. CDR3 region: CASSRSGTGEAFF. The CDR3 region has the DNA TGTGCCAGCAGTCGATCGGGGACAGGGGAAGCTTTCTTT.

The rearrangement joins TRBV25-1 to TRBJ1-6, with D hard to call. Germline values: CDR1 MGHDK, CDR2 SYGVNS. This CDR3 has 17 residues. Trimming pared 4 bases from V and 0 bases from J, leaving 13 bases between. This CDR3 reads CASSGPTRNSYNSPLHF. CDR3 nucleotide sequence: TGTGCCAGCAGTGGCCCGACGAGGAACTCCTATAATTCACCCCTCCACTTT.

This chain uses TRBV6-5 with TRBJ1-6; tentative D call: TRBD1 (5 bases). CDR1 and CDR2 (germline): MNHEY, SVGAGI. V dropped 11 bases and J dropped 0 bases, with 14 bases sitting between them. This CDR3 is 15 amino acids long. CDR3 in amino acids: CASRGDLSYNSPLHF. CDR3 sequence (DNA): TGTGCCTCTCGGGGGGACCTCTCCTATAATTCACCCCTCCACTTT.

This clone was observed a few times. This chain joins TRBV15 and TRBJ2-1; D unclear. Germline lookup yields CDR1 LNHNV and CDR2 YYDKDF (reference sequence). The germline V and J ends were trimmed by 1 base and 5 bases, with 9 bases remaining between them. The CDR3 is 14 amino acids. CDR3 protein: CATSRVRTNNEQFF. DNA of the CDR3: TGTGCCACCAGCAGAGTTCGAACAAACAATGAGCAGTTCTTC.

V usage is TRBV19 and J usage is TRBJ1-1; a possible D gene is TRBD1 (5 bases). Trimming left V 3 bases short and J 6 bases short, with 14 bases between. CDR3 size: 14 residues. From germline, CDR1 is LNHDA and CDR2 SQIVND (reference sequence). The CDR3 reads CASSIGARTSEAFF. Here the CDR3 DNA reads TGTGCCAGTAGTATTGGGGCTCGAACTTCTGAAGCTTTCTTT.

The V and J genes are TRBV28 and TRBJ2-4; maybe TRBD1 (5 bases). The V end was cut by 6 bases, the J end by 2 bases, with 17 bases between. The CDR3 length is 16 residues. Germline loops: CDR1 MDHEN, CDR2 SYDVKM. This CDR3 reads CASSLAGLVSKNIQYF. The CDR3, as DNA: TGTGCCAGCAGCCTGGCAGGGCTCGTTTCCAAAAACATTCAGTACTTC. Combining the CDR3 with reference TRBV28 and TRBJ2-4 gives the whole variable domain DVKVTQSSRYLVKRTGEKVFLECVQDMDHENMFWYRQDPGLGLRLIYFSYDVKMKEKGDIPEGYSVSREKKERFSLILESASTNQTSMYLCASSLAGLVSKNIQYFGAGTRLSVL.